This TCR beta chain was captured by sequencing in a study of OX40 agonist ivuxolimab in advanced cancers. On the study more broadly: Ivuxolimab, an agonistic anti-OX40 (CD134) antibody, was given to patients. Patients received intravenous ivuxolimab every 2 weeks at 0.01 to 10 mg/kg. A diagnosis of hepatocellular carcinoma, melanoma, renal cell or head and neck cancer was present in dose-escalation patients. Whole-study findings and limits: Expanded clones tended on average to be more numerous among CD8+ T cells than CD4+.

TCRdb keeps only in-frame clones here, not all; method: immunoSEQ multiplex PCR. Found here are roughly 20,000 clones, roughly 80% of them singletons; the top ten hold about 3.8%. This clone was counted a few times. Its antigen is unknown. The CDR3 has 12 amino acids. Trimming pared 4 bases from V and 16 bases from J, leaving 17 bases between. The germline V gene encodes CDR1 SGHTA and CDR2 FQGNSA. This chain joins TRBV7-2 and TRBJ2-4, with D tentatively TRBD1 (6 bases). The material sequenced was CD4+ or CD8+ T cells sorted from blood, taken in a trial of the OX40 agonist ivuxolimab. This sequence was found in an adult with an advanced solid tumor such as melanoma, head and neck, liver or kidney cancer. The CDR3 sequence: CASSSAGAFNYF. In DNA, the CDR3 is TGTGCCAGCAGCTCGGCAGGGGCCTTCAACTACTTC. Using reference TRBV7-2 and TRBJ2-4 for the parts outside the CDR3, the full variable domain is GAGVSQSPSNKVTEKGKDVELRCDPISGHTALYWYRQSLGQGLEFLIYFQGNSAPDKSGLPSDRFSAERTGGSVSTLTIQRTQQEDSAVYLCASSSAGAFNYFGAGTRLSVL.